The subject of this entry is one T cell receptor beta chain. This sample is drawn from a study of blood T cell repertoires in COVID-19. Background on the study: Sources were T cells, B-cell-depleted T cells, or PBMCs; the material itself was cDNA or gDNA.

Authors' data handling: Amplification from reference gene primers served as the basis for estimated nucleated cell counts. Generated by immunoSEQ multiplex PCR, the TCRdb table keeps only in-frame clones and is missing some. The V and J calls and clone size come from that table; D and trimming were worked out from the DNA. The sample lists around 300,000 clones; roughly 88% were seen once. Trimming at V came to 7 bases and at J to 5 bases, leaving 13 bases not matched to a gene. The CDR3 contains 17 residues. Looked up from germline, CDR1 is LGHNT and CDR2 is FRNRAP. Sequenced input: peripheral blood. V usage is TRBV12-5 and J usage is TRBJ2-5; TRBD2 matches at 13 bases. This clonotype originated in a woman aged 70 to 79 with acute or convalescent COVID-19. The CDR3 coding sequence is TGTGCTAGTGCCCCCGGACTAGCGGGGGCCCGCGGGGAGACCCAGTACTTC. This encodes CASAPGLAGARGETQYF.